A single sample is the source of the 4 T cell receptor beta chains below, sequenced in a study of T cell responses to AZD1222 COVID-19 vaccine. Clones were read by immunoSEQ multiplex PCR, and TCRdb kept only the in-frame ones, dropping some. The table records more than 95,000 clones, about 86% of them present only once. The sequenced sample was peripheral blood, obtained 28 days after the second AZD1222 dose. The receptors were gathered from an adult who received the AZD1222 COVID-19 vaccine.

This chain connects TRBV5-6 to TRBJ1-5; possibly TRBD1 for D (5 bases). The germline V gene encodes CDR1 SGHDT and CDR2 YYEEEE. This CDR3 has 12 residues. Trimming stripped 2 bases from V and 5 bases from J, with 5 bases between. The DNA of the CDR3 is TGTGCCAGCAGCTTAGGGGATCAGCCCCAGCATTTT. It codes for CASSLGDQPQHF.

The chain joins TRBV4-1 to TRBJ2-7; 10 nucleotides line up with TRBD2. Germline CDR1 is MGHRA and CDR2 is YSYEKL. The CDR3 has 16 amino acids. The trim removed 4 bases at V and 9 bases at J, leaving 15 bases unmatched. This chain's CDR3 is CASSRNKRGGLRWQYF. The CDR3 bases are TGCGCCAGCAGCCGTAATAAGCGGGGGGGACTACGGTGGCAGTACTTC.

This chain links TRBV5-1 with TRBJ2-7; 8 nucleotides agree with TRBD1. CDR1 is SGHRS and CDR2 is YFSETQ in the germline V gene. Germline trimming cut 4 bases from V and 5 bases from J; bases unmatched to any gene: 11. The CDR3 contains 15 residues. DNA for the CDR3: TGCGCCAGCAGCGCTTTATCAGGACAGGGTGACGAGCAGTACTTC. Residues: CASSALSGQGDEQYF.

This chain joins TRBV12-2 and TRBJ2-3; the D segment call TRBD2 is taken from the table without a DNA check. TRBV12-2 is flagged as a pseudogene. The CDR3 is 23 amino acids. CDR3 protein: CASRLGLRGIGLAGDPSTDTQYF. CDR3 bases: TGTGCAAGTCGCTTAGGGCTCAGGGGAATCGGACTAGCGGGAGACCCTAGCACAGATACGCAGTATTTT.